This TCR beta chain appears in the sequencing data of a study of T cells in Graves' hyperthyroidism and ophthalmopathy. Study observations and caveats: Appearing also in blood were most of the thyroid clonotypes expanded above 0.001.

This CDR3 contains 13 residues. CDR1 is MNHEY and CDR2 is SMNVEV in the germline V gene (reference sequence). The ends lost 6 bases at V and 4 bases at J; junction bases unmatched: 5. This clonotype was seen at least ten times. Its antigen is as yet unknown. Graves' hyperthyroidism qualified as stable when ophthalmopathy did not progress within 18 months. The CDR3 regions of TCR beta were amplified from RNA transcripts. A set of HTBI primers served as the primers for a first-round RT-PCR of the TCR CDR3. TCRdb reprocessed the multiplex PCR reads with MiXCR, giving one entry per CDR3 protein. The repertoire holds about 420,000 distinct CDR3 sequences, with 15% to 19% as singletons.

V and J are TRBV27 and TRBJ1-2, with 7 bases fitting TRBD1. This clonotype originated in a woman under 30 with Graves' hyperthyroidism. Sequences were obtained from blood. CDR3 DNA: TGTGCCAGCAGCAGGACAGGTTTCTATGGCTACACCTTC. Encoded protein: CASSRTGFYGYTF.